This TCR beta chain appears in the sequencing data of a study of cytomegalovirus exposure and HLA in healthy donors (dated by TCRdb to about 2017). General notes on the study: According to an earlier analysis of around 600 of the donors, about 179 million T cells yielded 90 million to 140 million unique TCR beta sequences and about 280 Gb of sequence data. About 280 gigabases of sequencing data and around 90 million unique TCR sequences made up an early release that covered approximately 650 HLA-typed donors. Of the approximately 400 genotyped donors, approximately 82% fell in the genetic ancestry cluster associated with self-reported Caucasian donors. The study aimed to test whether cataloging public T cell receptors could reveal signatures of past pathogen exposure. Using immunosequencing, the study profiled T cell repertoires from roughly 650 subjects and related those repertoires to cytomegalovirus serostatus. Along with the approximately 650-subject first cohort, a separate validation cohort of roughly 110 different subjects was used. To predict cytomegalovirus infection status, the study brought together high-throughput TCR immunosequencing, statistical association of individual TCRs with disease status, and machine learning. A later analysis re-examined previously published TCR beta repertoires from around 670 donors and added high-resolution HLA genotyping to investigate patterns of TCR occurrence. The later analysis used no new phenotypic data to find candidate immune exposures, relying instead on TCR beta sequences and their occurrence across donors. An earlier analysis of roughly 600 of the donors used high-throughput TCR beta sequencing to judge whether each TCR beta V gene segment behaved as functional or pseudogenic. Donor age, sex, ethnicity and CMV serostatus were compiled together with the repertoire data. A later genetic analysis used genome-wide SNP genotypes for about 55% of the 666 donors, treating that subset as a discovery cohort. All discovery cohort repertoires had been generated on a single sequencing platform. Both class I and class II loci were covered by HLA typing, at four-digit resolution. The number of donors typed differed by locus, with roughly 620-630 for A, B, C, DRB1 and DQB1, more than 500 for DQA1, about 610 for DPA1, and some 440 for DPB1. Five DR-DQ haplotypes were treated as single units for association and clustering because of strong linkage in the cohort. Among roughly 370 genotyped donors of the cohort, an average of 235,054 unique TCR beta nucleotide sequences were sequenced per donor, roughly a sixth of them non-productive. Points the paper makes about the study in general: Several of the top co-occurrence clusters appeared to be linked to parvovirus B19, influenza, CMV and Epstein-Barr virus, according to a later analysis. The sequencing pipeline was judged likely to have produced a cluster of highly shared sequence variants as a technical artifact. Only TCR beta chains were sequenced in this cohort, and the absence of alpha or paired-chain data limited detectable features. Cytomegalovirus status was reported to be diagnosed by the classifier with high specificity and sensitivity in both the original and validation cohorts. The presence/absence analyses assumed that sequencing depth was roughly uniform across donors, and that assumption may not be true. An association between a missense DCLRE1C variant and V-gene and J-gene trimming of TCR beta chains was found in a later genetic analysis and replicated in an independent cohort. Broadly in line with IMGT annotations, most TCR beta V segments showed up in productive rearrangements about 90% or about 30% of the time in an earlier analysis of under 700 of the donors. Because some donors lacked HLA typing at each locus, the association tests relied only on the typed subset. A later genetic analysis reported fewer N-insertions in productive TCRs among donors in an Asian-associated ancestry cluster than the roughly 720-donor mean. Compared with equally common non-associated chains, HLA-associated TCR beta chains in a later analysis were more clonally expanded and had lower generation probabilities. A further reported finding was that TCR beta sequences accurately predicted the HLA-A and HLA-B alleles for most subjects in the first cohort. In vitro tests confirmed that a few of the cytomegalovirus-associated TCR beta chains recognize cytomegalovirus antigens. The authors suggested that the approach could potentially be generalized to other disease states and immunological phenotypes. The study listed 150 to 200 TCR beta chains as associated with cytomegalovirus. When HLA alleles, especially DR and DQ, strongly co-occurred, TCR associations were difficult to assign to individual alleles. Because counts were too low, about 15 rarely observed V segments, including chromosome 9 orphons, were left out of the earlier analysis of 587 of the donors. A later analysis found that TCR association rates varied across HLA loci, with DRB1 alleles showing the most associated TCRs and HLA-C alleles the fewest. In a later analysis, some 18,000 TCR beta sequences were associated with specific HLA alleles at a false discovery rate of 0.05. Most TCR sequences were observed very rarely across donors, whereas some public TCRs were present in many individuals. CMV serostatus was the only immune exposure information available for the cohort. Correlated functional status among segregating V segments might reflect linkage disequilibrium, but an unknown experimental factor could not be ruled out. According to a later analysis, most CMV-associated TCR beta chains appeared to be HLA-restricted, and the HLA associations seemed to be driven largely by CMV exposure.

On this clone: Its target antigen remains unknown. Per-nucleotide qualities are absent, and no much larger clonotype sits a single base away.

The cohort comprised 666 healthy bone marrow donors. Cohort members were all nominally healthy when sampled, although unrecorded immune exposures were likely present. The donor tested CMV seronegative, placing the donor among the 300 to 400 seronegative members of the cohort. A peripheral blood sample was collected from each donor, and TCR beta sequencing was performed on peripheral blood mononuclear cells. Genomic DNA was extracted from the blood cell samples with the Qiagen DNeasy Blood Extraction Kit. Libraries were built with the immunoSEQ multiplex PCR assay. For the multiplex PCR, a mixture combining 60 forward primers for TCR Vbeta segments and 13 reverse primers for TCR Jbeta segments was used. Amplification of the CDR3 region of rearranged TCR beta genes was performed with a multiplex PCR assay on genomic DNA. On the Illumina HiSeq System, the amplified TCR beta libraries were sequenced as 87-base-pair reads. On the authors' methods: A later analysis tallied around 87 million unique TCR beta chains across the 550 to 850 repertoires, and about 12 million of those chains were shared by two or more donors. To remove PCR and sequencing errors, raw reads were error-corrected and collapsed into unique sequences using a nearest-neighbor algorithm that merged closely related sequences. Alignment of CDR3 sequences to IMGT reference sequences was used to assign V, D and J gene segments. For a sequence to be retained, a match of at least six nucleotides to both a V gene segment and a J gene segment was required. A rearrangement counted as productive if the CDR3 had no stop codons and remained in frame with V and J, and every other rearrangement counted as non-productive. Following IMGT convention, CDR3 was defined as the stretch from the second conserved V-encoded cysteine up to the conserved J-encoded phenylalanine. In an earlier analysis of around 640 of the donors, sequences lacking an unambiguous match to a single V gene segment were excluded. In an earlier analysis of approximately 610 of the donors, V segments were called functional above 56.7% productive rearrangements and were called segregating when the between-donor standard deviation exceeded 5%. A statistical classification framework was built to diagnose cytomegalovirus status from the catalog of TCR beta chain sequences. A later analysis assigned V and J genes by comparing TCR nucleotide sequences with IMGT/GENE-DB human TR gene sequences. Using the TCRdist pipeline, a later analysis assigned CDR3 sequences along with most-parsimonious VDJ recombination scenarios. A later analysis defined each TCR beta chain by its CDR3 amino acid sequence plus V-gene family, and excluded reads lacking a unique V-gene family. To address suspected cross-contamination and a sequencing artifact, a later analysis removed 592 highly shared, low-generation-probability nucleotide sequences. In a later analysis, a clonal expansion index for each public chain was calculated from normalized within-repertoire ranks of inferred template counts. Generation probabilities in a later analysis came from a VDJ recombination model fitted to out-of-frame rearrangements, and those results were checked against IGoR. In a later analysis, TCR-TCR, TCR-HLA and TCR-CMV co-occurrence was scored with hypergeometric tests, and a repertoire-size bias correction was applied to TCR pairs. False discovery rates were estimated in a later analysis by permuting HLA or CMV assignments 20 times. In a later analysis, co-occurring TCRs were grouped using DBSCAN, and TCRdist sequence similarity was added for clustering within HLA-allele-positive subsets. For co-occurrence clustering, repertoires with fewer than 30,000 or more than 120,000 public chains were excluded, along with several repertoires with anomalous nucleotide sharing. TCRdb limited this immuneACCESS table to in-frame rearrangements with V and J called. A share of clones is missing; checked studies link under half to unresolved V genes, and the rest is unexplained. V, J and clone size reflect that table, while D and trimming were determined from the DNA. Present in this sample are about 190,000 clones, over 70% of which were seen just once. The top ten clones comprise 1.6% of the sample.

This TCR came from a woman between 18 and 29 years old in good health and CMV-seronegative. Material for sequencing was PBMCs.

The nucleotides read TGTGCCAGCAGCGCGCTGGGACAGGGGGCTAACACTGAAGCTTTCTTT. This gives the protein CASSALGQGANTEAFF. This receptor chain uses TRBV2 and TRBJ1-1; 12 bases in the middle match TRBD1. The CDR3, from cysteine to phenylalanine, totals 16 residues. The kept DNA is CDR3 alone, 48 bases in frame from the first base. Per the germline V gene, SNHLY is the CDR1 and FYNNEI is the CDR2. V ends up 6 bases short and J 2 bases short, with an unmatched junction base count of 7.